The 27 T cell receptor beta chains in this list originate from one sample, sequenced in a study of blood T cells in healthy people across ages. The use of a sample-barcoded 5' primer and a J-beta primer mix characterized a second PCR of about 7 to 12 cycles. TCRdb reanalysed the 5' RACE reads using MiXCR and keeps one entry per CDR3 protein. Here the sample spans 550,000 to 800,000 distinct CDR3 sequences, about 34% being singletons. The sequenced sample consisted of blood. The receptors were gathered from a woman older than 75 in good health.

V usage is TRBV4-1 and J usage is TRBJ2-1; 11 bases are a match to TRBD2. Germline V CDR1 and CDR2: MGHRA, YSYEKL. The CDR3 spans 16 residues. V lost 3 bases and J lost 5; bases outside the gene matches: 6. CDR3 in amino acids: CASSQTGTSGNNEQFF. DNA of the CDR3: TGCGCCAGCAGCCAGACAGGGACTAGCGGAAACAATGAGCAGTTCTTC.

Worth noting for this clonotype: Being one base from a much bigger clone, this may be a read error. The chain employs TRBV3-1 and TRBJ1-2; maybe TRBD1 (5 bases). V was trimmed by 2 bases and J by 6 bases, leaving 16 bases between them. Germline CDR1 reads LGHDT; CDR2 reads YNNKEL (reference sequence). This CDR3 is built from 15 residues. The CDR3: CASSQSGLRGDGYTF. For the CDR3, the DNA is TGTGCCAGCAGCCAATCGGGCTTAAGAGGGGATGGCTACACCTTC.

This clonotype was seen repeatedly, ten times or more. V gene TRBV9 combines with J gene TRBJ2-3, with D unclear. This CDR3 contains 13 residues. Germline V gene data show CDR1 as SGDLS and CDR2 as YYNGEE. Trimming removed 4 bases from V and 1 base from J, with 7 bases in between. CDR3 protein: CASSKAGTDTQYF. The CDR3 coding sequence is TGTGCCAGCAGCAAGGCAGGCACAGATACGCAGTATTTT.

This chain links TRBV20-1 with TRBJ2-4; D tentatively fits TRBD1 or TRBD2 (5 bases each). Deletions cut 0 bases from V and 13 bases from J, with 34 bases between. Looked up from germline, CDR1 is DFQATT and CDR2 is SNEGSKA (reference sequence). The CDR3 is 19 residues long. CDR3 loop: CSARDTARDAGRSNQPQYF. For the CDR3, the DNA is TGCAGTGCTAGAGATACCGCCAGGGACGCCGGTCGGAGCAATCAGCCCCAGTACTTC.

The chain recombines TRBV3-1 with TRBJ2-2; maybe TRBD1 (6 bases). Germline V gives CDR1 LGHDT, CDR2 YNNKEL (reference sequence). The CDR3 extends over 14 amino acids. Deletions cut 2 bases from V and 5 bases from J, with 9 bases between. The CDR3 protein is CASSQRQATGELFF. CDR3 sequence (DNA): TGTGCCAGCAGCCAACGACAGGCAACCGGGGAGCTGTTTTTT.

This clonotype was counted between two and nine times. V usage is TRBV6-5 and J usage is TRBJ1-2; 8 nucleotides match TRBD1. Losses at the gene ends were 6 bases for V and 4 bases for J; bases not matched to a gene: 10. Germline V gene lookup returns CDR1 MNHEY and CDR2 SVGAGI. This CDR3 region has 15 residues. CDR3 protein: CASRTIGQGVYGYTF. The CDR3 region has the DNA TGTGCCAGCAGGACAATCGGACAGGGCGTCTATGGCTACACCTTC.

V gene TRBV7-2 combines with J gene TRBJ2-4, with 7 positions matching TRBD2. The J call may not be correct, given that the DNA end is closer to TRBJ2-7. This CDR3 contains 17 residues. Germline V gene lookup returns CDR1 SGHTA and CDR2 FQGNSA. The CDR3 here is CASSLDGPSGSLYEQYF. CDR3 in DNA: TGTGCCAGCAGCTTAGATGGGCCTAGCGGATCCTTATACGAGCAGTACTTC.

This clonotype was counted at least ten times. V is TRBV13 and J is TRBJ2-5; possibly TRBD2 for D (6 bases). Deletions cut 0 bases from V and 11 bases from J, with 19 bases between. The CDR3 is 15 amino acids. The germline V gene has CDR1 PRHDT and CDR2 FYEKMQ (reference sequence). CDR3 coding DNA: TGTGCCAGCAGCTTAGGCCTCAGACCTGGAGGGGAGCAGTACTTC. This sequence encodes CASSLGLRPGGEQYF.

This clonotype was seen at least ten times. This chain joins TRBV4-1 and TRBJ2-3, with TRBD2 matching 13 bases. The CDR3 is 18 residues long. CDR1 MGHRA and CDR2 YSYEKL come from the germline V gene. Trimming at V came to 1 base and at J to 0 bases, leaving 4 bases not matched to a gene. CDR3 in amino acids: CASSQATGLAGSTDTQYF. The CDR3 DNA follows: TGCGCCAGCAGCCAAGCCACGGGACTAGCGGGAAGCACAGATACGCAGTATTTT.

This clonotype was counted many times. The J gene is TRBJ1-1, the V gene TRBV5-1, with 8 bases that match TRBD1. Germline V gene sequence: CDR1 SGHRS, CDR2 YFSETQ. Trimming at V came to 2 bases and at J to 0 bases, leaving 6 bases not matched to a gene. CDR3 size: 16 residues. CDR3 coding DNA: TGCGCCAGCAGCTTCGGACAGGGTGGGGTGAACACTGAAGCTTTCTTT. This gives the protein CASSFGQGGVNTEAFF.

On this clonotype itself: At one end, the junction sequence differs from germline, possibly due to a read error. J is TRBJ1-4 and V is TRBV30, with D uncertain. This CDR3 spans 11 amino acids. The germline gives CDR1 GTSNPN, CDR2 SVGIG (reference sequence). The CDR3 is CAWSVRERLFF. CDR3 coding DNA: TGTGCCTGGAGTGTAAGGGAAAGACTGTTTTTT.

As to this clonotype: This may stem from a read error, because a much larger clone lies one nucleotide away. This rearrangement joins TRBV9 to TRBJ1-2; possibly TRBD1 for D (6 bases). CDR3 length equals 14 residues. The germline V gene has CDR1 SGDLS and CDR2 YYNGEE. CDR3 sequence reads: CAGSVEQGRYGYTF. The CDR3 nucleotides are TGTGCCGGCAGCGTAGAGCAGGGGAGGTATGGCTACACCTTC.

V gene TRBV7-3 combines with J gene TRBJ2-1; the D gene could be TRBD1 or TRBD2 (5 bases each). CDR1 and CDR2 from the germline V gene are SGHTA and FQGTGA. V gave up 6 bases and J gave up 6 bases, with 12 bases separating them. This CDR3 comprises 13 residues. For the CDR3, the DNA is TGTGCCAGCAGTTGGGACCTCGGCAATGAGCAGTTCTTC. As protein: CASSWDLGNEQFF.

This clonotype has ten or more counts. This chain links TRBV29-1 with TRBJ2-3, with 7 bases matching TRBD1. The length of the CDR3 is 12 residues. Germline V gives CDR1 SQVTM, CDR2 ANQGSEA. V shed 4 bases and J 4 bases; nucleotides not matched to a gene: 2. The CDR3 DNA follows: TGCAGCGTTGCTACAGGGGCAGATACGCAGTATTTT. Amino acid sequence: CSVATGADTQYF.

This clonotype turned up a few times. This chain connects TRBV5-6 to TRBJ1-5; D gene unclear. Trimming pared 3 bases from V and 6 bases from J, leaving 13 bases between. Germline CDR1 and CDR2: SGHDT and YYEEEE. This CDR3 comprises 14 residues. This CDR3 is CASSSTSPRQPQHF. The CDR3 nucleotides read TGTGCCAGCAGCTCGACATCCCCTCGTCAGCCCCAGCATTTT. The full variable domain, completed using reference TRBV5-6 and TRBJ1-5, is DAGVTQSPTHLIKTRGQQVTLRCSPKSGHDTVSWYQQALGQGPQFIFQYYEEEERQRGNFPDRFSGHQFPNYSSELNVNALLLGDSALYLCASSSTSPRQPQHFGDGTRLSIL.

This clonotype has at least ten counts. The chain couples TRBV5-1 to TRBJ2-1; TRBD1 matches 8 bases. Germline V gene data show CDR1 as SGHRS and CDR2 as YFSETQ. V lost 0 bases to trimming and J lost 8 bases; unmatched junction nucleotides: 10. The CDR3 sequence is 16 residues long. The CDR3 bases are TGCGCCAGCAGCTTGGCCAATGGACAGGGCTCGTATGAGCAGTTCTTC. Encoded protein: CASSLANGQGSYEQFF.

This clonotype was recorded at least ten times. The chain combines TRBV5-1 with TRBJ2-1; D unresolved. The germline V gene encodes CDR1 SGHRS and CDR2 YFSETQ. The CDR3 has 16 amino acids. The V end was cut by 4 bases, the J end by 0 bases, with 14 bases between. DNA of the CDR3: TGCGCCAGCAGCCACGGCGGTCTGAGCTCCTACAATGAGCAGTTCTTC. Translation gives CASSHGGLSSYNEQFF.

Points on this clonotype: A single base separates this from a much larger clone, so it may be a read error. This chain uses TRBV6-5 with TRBJ2-1; a possible D gene is TRBD2 (5 bases). Trimming took 6 bases from V and 13 from J, leaving 13 bases between them. The CDR3 runs 11 residues. The germline CDR1 and CDR2 sequences are MNHEY and SVGAGI. CDR3 sequence: CASRDLETQFF. The CDR3 region has the DNA TGTGCCAGCAGGGACTTGGAGACCCAGTTCTTC.

In regard to this clonotype: One base away lies a much larger clone, so this may be a sequencing read error. The V and J genes are TRBV6-6 and TRBJ2-1; 13 bases map to TRBD2. Germline CDR1 and CDR2: MNHNY and SVGAGI (reference sequence). J lost 7 bases, V lost 4 bases, and 4 bases had no gene match. There are 15 residues in the CDR3. The CDR3, as DNA: TGTGCCAGCAGTTTGACTAGCGGGGGGTGGAATGAGCAGTTCTTC. It encodes CASSLTSGGWNEQFF.

This clonotype was recorded a few times. The chain carries TRBV2 and TRBJ2-7; a weak D match, TRBD1 (5 bases). The CDR3 runs to 15 residues. Germline CDR1 and CDR2: SNHLY and FYNNEI. Trimming removed 2 bases at V and 7 bases at J, with 18 bases between. CDR3 sequence reads: CASSERQFSYNEQYF. In nucleotides, the CDR3 is TGTGCCAGCAGTGAAAGACAGTTCTCCTACAATGAGCAGTACTTC.

The V call is TRBV7-8, the J call TRBJ2-2; the D is unclear. Trimming left V 3 bases short and J 2 bases short, with 10 bases between. Germline V gene data show CDR1 as SGHVS and CDR2 as FQNEAQ. CDR3 size: 15 residues. CDR3 nucleotides: TGTGCCAGCAGCTTCAGCGCCGTTAACACCGGGGAGCTGTTTTTT. Its translation: CASSFSAVNTGELFF.

This clonotype showed up many times. V and J are TRBV3-1 and TRBJ2-7, with TRBD2 identical over 7 bases. From germline, CDR1 is LGHDT and CDR2 YNNKEL (reference sequence). The V gene end was trimmed by 4 bases and the J gene end by 4 bases; junction bases not matched to a gene: 7. The CDR3 runs to 14 residues. In nucleotides, the CDR3 is TGTGCCAGCAGCCTGAGGGAGGGTAGATACGAGCAGTACTTC. The encoded protein is CASSLREGRYEQYF.

The chain has TRBV9 and TRBJ2-3, with unresolved D. In germline, CDR1 is SGDLS, CDR2 YYNGEE. V was shortened by 6 bases and J by 3 bases, with 17 bases between the two germline ends. The CDR3 has 15 residues. DNA of the CDR3: TGTGCCAGCAACAAGGGTCAGATACAAACAGATACGCAGTATTTT. Amino acids: CASNKGQIQTDTQYF. Combining the CDR3 with reference TRBV9 and TRBJ2-3 gives the whole variable domain DSGVTQTPKHLITATGQRVTLRCSPRSGDLSVYWYQQSLDQGLQFLIQYYNGEERAKGNILERFSAQQFPDLHSELNLSSLELGDSALYFCASNKGQIQTDTQYFGPGTRLTVL.

This clonotype appeared a few times. CDR3 in DNA: TGTGCCAGCAGTCCGGCCTGGGGGAAGGCAGATACGCAGTATTTT. Protein sequence: CASSPAWGKADTQYF. The chain joins TRBV12-3 or TRBV12-4 to TRBJ2-3, with D possibly called TRBD1 or TRBD2 (5 bases each). The CDR3 is made up of 15 amino acids. Trimming pared 5 bases from V and 4 bases from J, leaving 16 bases between.

The gene calls are TRBV12-3 or TRBV12-4 and TRBJ2-3, with 7 positions matching TRBD2. The J segment lost 4 bases and the V segment lost 6 bases, leaving 16 bases of the junction unmatched. The CDR3 extends over 17 amino acids. CDR3 amino acids: CASSRRVTSVGADTQYF. DNA of the CDR3: TGTGCCAGCAGCCGGAGGGTAACTAGCGTGGGCGCAGATACGCAGTATTTT.

Note on this clonotype: Sequence at one end of the junction differs from germline and may be a read error. The rearrangement links TRBV10-3 to TRBJ2-2, with D perhaps TRBD1 (6 bases). This CDR3 is 14 amino acids long. Germline-derived CDR1 and CDR2 are ENHRY and SYGVKD. This CDR3 reads CAISGTANTGERFF. The CDR3 DNA reads TGTGCCATCAGTGGGACAGCGAACACCGGGGAGCGGTTTTTT.

The chain employs TRBV30 and TRBJ1-1, with D possibly matching TRBD1 (5 bases). The CDR3 loop spans 14 amino acids. V dropped 3 bases and J dropped 0 bases, with 11 bases sitting between them. Germline CDR1 reads GTSNPN; CDR2 reads SVGIG (reference sequence). CDR3 sequence reads: CAWSTGGMNTEAFF. In nucleotides, the CDR3 is TGTGCCTGGAGCACGGGGGGTATGAACACTGAAGCTTTCTTT.